This T cell receptor (beta chain) was sequenced for a study of patients and donors after allogeneic stem cell transplantation. TCRdb processed the RT-PCR reads anew with MiXCR; each CDR3 protein has one entry. The sample lists 87,000 or so distinct CDR3 sequences, 5% occurring once. The CDR3 loop spans 17 amino acids. Germline V gene sequence: CDR1 LGHDT, CDR2 YNNKEL (reference sequence). V lost 3 bases to trimming and J lost 0 bases, with 15 bases between them. Sequencing input: blood, either unsorted or a sorted T cell fraction (not recorded which). The receptor's source is a human donor who was either an allogeneic HSCT recipient or a stem cell or donor lymphocyte infusion donor (not recorded which). It is not recorded whose cells these are; they may come from a transplant donor. V and J are TRBV3-1 and TRBJ1-3; D may be TRBD1 (5 bases). The CDR3 protein is CASSHVLGQRSGNTIYF. The CDR3 DNA follows: TGTGCCAGCAGCCACGTATTAGGACAACGCTCTGGAAACACCATATATTTT.